This is a list of T cell receptor beta chains from one sample in a study of PD-1 and CTLA-4 blockade in melanoma. Libraries were prepared by immunoSEQ multiplex PCR; TCRdb keeps only in-frame clonotypes and omits some of them. Of about 11,000 clones listed, roughly four fifths are singletons. This specimen consisted of CD8+ T cells from peripheral blood, obtained from a patient given anti-PD-1 treatment. The receptors stem from a human donor with melanoma. CDR3s include the opening cysteine and the closing phenylalanine or tryptophan. D genes are given only for firm matches. Clone sizes are given selectively: once, few, many, or a class where the clone is expanded.

DNA: TGTGCCAGCAGCTTGGGACTTGGCTACAATGAGCAGTTCTTC
CDR3: CASSLGLGYNEQFF
V: TRBV13
size: medium-sized
D: .
J: TRBJ2-1

DNA: TGTGCCATCAGTCCTTTAAGCGGGGGGGCAGGAAATGAGCAGTTCTTC
CDR3: CAISPLSGGAGNEQFF
V: TRBV10-3
size: .
D: TRBD2
J: TRBJ2-1

DNA: TGCGCCAGCAGCGTCCCGGGGGCGGGGACCGGGGAGCTGTTTTTT
CDR3: CASSVPGAGTGELFF
V: TRBV5-1
size: .
D: .
J: TRBJ2-2

DNA: TGTGCCAGCAGCGGGACAGGCGGGCAGGAGCAGTTCTTC
CDR3: CASSGTGGQEQFF
V: TRBV9
size: .
D: TRBD1
J: TRBJ2-1

DNA: TGTGCCAGCAGTGAGGGGGTCTATGGCTACACCTTC
CDR3: CASSEGVYGYTF
V: TRBV12-3/TRBV12-4
size: .
D: .
J: TRBJ1-2

DNA: TGTGCCAGCAGCTTGGGCTTACTAGCGGGAGTGTACAATGAGCAGTTCTTC
CDR3: CASSLGLLAGVYNEQFF
V: TRBV12-1
size: once
D: .
J: TRBJ2-1

DNA: TGTGCCAGCAGCGTCGCGGGACAGGGCACAGATACGCAGTATTTT
CDR3: CASSVAGQGTDTQYF
V: TRBV9
size: .
D: TRBD1
J: TRBJ2-3

DNA: TGTGCCATCAGTGATCAGCAGGGGCACAATCAGCCCCAGCATTTT
CDR3: CAISDQQGHNQPQHF
V: TRBV10-3
size: once
D: .
J: TRBJ1-5

DNA: TGTGCCAGTAGTTTGGGCGCGGGCTATGGCTACACCTTC
CDR3: CASSLGAGYGYTF
V: TRBV19
size: .
D: .
J: TRBJ1-2

DNA: TGCAGCGTTGTGTTCCAGAACACTGAAGCTTTCTTT
CDR3: CSVVFQNTEAFF
V: TRBV29-1
size: once
D: .
J: TRBJ1-1

DNA: TGTGCCAGCAGCCCCTCGGACAGGGAAGTGAACACTGAAGCTTTCTTT
CDR3: CASSPSDREVNTEAFF
V: TRBV3-1/TRBV3-2
size: .
D: TRBD1
J: TRBJ1-1

DNA: TGTGCCATCAGTGACGGGACTAGCGGGTTCACCGGGGAGCTGTTTTTT
CDR3: CAISDGTSGFTGELFF
V: TRBV10-3
size: .
D: TRBD2
J: TRBJ2-2

DNA: TGCGCCAGCAGTGGGGGCTCTGGGGCCAACGTCCTGACTTTC
CDR3: CASSGGSGANVLTF
V: TRBV10-2
size: .
D: .
J: TRBJ2-6

DNA: TGTGCCAGCAGCTTCCCGACTAGCGGGAGGACAGATACGCAGTATTTT
CDR3: CASSFPTSGRTDTQYF
V: TRBV5-4
size: .
D: TRBD2
J: TRBJ2-3

DNA: TGTGCCACCAGCAGTGACCGGCCGGCCGAAGAGACCCAGTACTTC
CDR3: CATSSDRPAEETQYF
V: TRBV15
size: few
D: .
J: TRBJ2-5

DNA: TGTGCCAGCAATACAGCATCTAGCACAGATACGCAGTATTTT
CDR3: CASNTASSTDTQYF
V: TRBV6-5
size: .
D: .
J: TRBJ2-3